This is a list of T cell receptor beta chains from one sample in a study of blood T cells in healthy people across ages. TCRdb recomputed calls from the 5' RACE reads with MiXCR, one row per CDR3 protein. The sample comprises 800,000 to 950,000 distinct CDR3 sequences, 35% to 40% of which are singletons, and 10% to 15% rests with the top ten. The sequenced material came from blood. These TCRs come from a man aged 18 to 30 in good health. Both conserved end residues are part of each CDR3. The D gene is left open where the match is weak. Not every row has a clone size; where given, it reads once, few, many or a size class.

V	D	J	size	DNA	CDR3
TRBV7-2	.	TRBJ1-1	.	TGTGCCAGCAGCTTAGCGTCCAGGACGGAGAACACTGAAGCTTTCTTT	CASSLASRTENTEAFF
TRBV7-9	.	TRBJ2-3	few	TGTGCCAGCAGCTTAACATACTCGGGGGATACGCAGTATTTT	CASSLTYSGDTQYF
TRBV7-2	.	TRBJ2-5	many	TGTGCCAGCAGCTTAGGATCCCTAGATACGGAGACCCAGTACTTC	CASSLGSLDTETQYF
TRBV21-1	.	TRBJ2-3	.	TGTGCCAGCAGCAGCGGGGGGCACAGCACAGATACGCAGTATTTT	CASSSGGHSTDTQYF
TRBV7-2	TRBD2	TRBJ2-4	.	TGTGCCAGCAGCGCTGGACTAGCGGGGATAAACATTCAGTACTTC	CASSAGLAGINIQYF
TRBV3-1	.	TRBJ1-3	.	TGTGCCAGCAGCCCTTACAGCTCTGGAAACACCATATATTTT	CASSPYSSGNTIYF
TRBV18	.	TRBJ1-6	few	TGTGCCAGCTCCCTAGACAGGCGGGATAATTCACCCCTCCACTTT	CASSLDRRDNSPLHF
TRBV20-1	TRBD1	TRBJ2-1	.	TGCAGTGCCAGAGGGACAGGGGGGAACAATGAGCAGTTCTTC	CSARGTGGNNEQFF
TRBV9	TRBD1	TRBJ1-2	few	TGTGCCAGCAGCGTAGCAGGGGGGGACAGCTATGGCTACACCTTC	CASSVAGGDSYGYTF
TRBV6-6	.	TRBJ2-3	few	TGTGCCAGCACGGGTTCGGGCACAGATACGCAGTATTTT	CASTGSGTDTQYF
TRBV7-2	.	TRBJ2-1	few	TGTGCCAGCAGCTTAACTCCCTCGTTCGATGAGCAGTTCTTC	CASSLTPSFDEQFF
TRBV7-2	.	TRBJ1-2	.	TGTGCCAGCAGCCCGCCAGGGGCTGCCTACACCTTC	CASSPPGAAYTF
TRBV7-9	.	TRBJ1-1	few	TGTGCCAGCAGCTTAGAAAGGGTGAGGGGGACTGAAGCTTTCTTT	CASSLERVRGTEAFF
TRBV2	TRBD1	TRBJ1-4	.	TGTGCCAGCAGCCCAGGGGGGAAGGACGAAAAACTGTTTTTT	CASSPGGKDEKLFF
TRBV10-3	.	TRBJ2-5	.	TGTGCCATCAGAGACCCGCCAGGACCTCAGTACTTC	CAIRDPPGPQYF
TRBV15	TRBD2	TRBJ2-5	.	TGTGCCACCAGCCCCCCGAGGAGTAGCGGGTACCAAGAGACCCAGTACTTC	CATSPPRSSGYQETQYF
TRBV6-5	TRBD2	TRBJ2-1	.	TGTGCCAGCAGCCCAGAGCGGGACTCCTACAATGAGCAGTTCTTC	CASSPERDSYNEQFF
TRBV2	.	TRBJ1-5	once	TGTGCCAGCAGTGAGTTCTCGGGTCAGCCCCAGCATTTT	CASSEFSGQPQHF
TRBV5-1	TRBD2	TRBJ2-7	few	TGCGCCAGCAGCTCTCTAGCGGTCTCCTACAATGAGCAGTACTTC	CASSSLAVSYNEQYF
TRBV9	.	TRBJ2-3	many	TGTGCCAGCAGTCGGCTGGAGGGGTCAGATACGCAGTATTTT	CASSRLEGSDTQYF
TRBV5-6	TRBD2	TRBJ2-1	.	TGTGCCAGCAGCCTGAACCAACGGGGTAGCGGGGTGCCCTACAATGAGCAGTTCTTC	CASSLNQRGSGVPYNEQFF
TRBV6-6	TRBD1	TRBJ2-3	few	TGTGCCAGCAAGCCAAGGACAGGGGTGACAGATACGCAGTATTTT	CASKPRTGVTDTQYF
TRBV29-1	TRBD1	TRBJ2-7	.	TGCAGCGTTGGGACAGGGACCCGATTCTCGAACTACGAGCAGTACTTC	CSVGTGTRFSNYEQYF
TRBV20-1	TRBD1	TRBJ2-1	many	TGCAGTGGACCTCGGGCAGGGGGATATGAGCAGTTCTTC	CSGPRAGGYEQFF
TRBV12-3/TRBV12-4	.	TRBJ2-1	many	TGTGCCAGCAGTCCATCACCTGACAATGAGCAGTTCTTC	CASSPSPDNEQFF
TRBV28	.	TRBJ1-1	.	TGTGCCAGCAGTTTAGGGGGCGGGGGGGCTAACACTGAAGCTTTCTTT	CASSLGGGGANTEAFF
TRBV4-1	.	TRBJ1-6	.	TGCGCCAGCAGCCAAGATCCCCTAGGTAGGCATTCACCCCTCCACTTT	CASSQDPLGRHSPLHF